Sequencing of this TCR beta chain was carried out in a study of human T cells and chemical hapten exposure. Study at large: Patches that contained 0.01% DPC were applied to the upper back and read at 6 days.

TCRdb re-called the RACE reads through MiXCR, storing one row per CDR3 protein. The data show 350,000 to 450,000 distinct CDR3 sequences, 4.5% to 6% seen once. The time point denotes: pre-sensitization, week 0. Described treatment: therapeutic diphenylcyclopropenone sensitization with weekly scalp DPC. Researchers sampled blood before each patch test went on. Total RNA extraction was carried out from unfractionated whole blood. From germline, CDR1 is MNHEY and CDR2 SVGAGI. The CDR3 contains 14 residues. The V end lost 10 bases, the J end lost 8 bases, and 24 bases lay between the germline ends. The genes are TRBV6-5 and TRBJ2-7; D remains ambiguous. Material: whole blood, obtained in connection with sensitization to the hapten diphenylcyclopropenone (DPC). This receptor was identified in a woman in her 50s with alopecia areata. Some clones in this sample may be carry-over from other donors' samples. CDR3 protein: CATWNLRDGLKQYF. The CDR3 DNA reads as TGTGCCACCTGGAATTTAAGGGATGGGTTGAAGCAGTACTTC.